A selection of T cell receptor beta chains follows, all from one sample in a study of T cell repertoires in cytomegalovirus infection. Their specific antigens are unknown. Each CDR3 protein gets one entry after TCRdb re-called the reads with MiXCR. The sample lists roughly 120,000 distinct CDR3 sequences; about 30% were seen once. The sample was CD8+ T cells from cultured PBMCs, taken from culture after CMV antigen stimulation. All receptors come from a human donor in good health (CMV status not recorded). Some clones in this sample may be carry-over from other donors' samples. Both conserved end residues are part of each CDR3. D genes are given only for firm matches. Size is stated for part of the rows, as once, few or many counts, or as a class when the clone is expanded.

d_gene,abundance,v_gene,j_gene,CDR3nt,CDR3aa
.,many,TRBV7-2,TRBJ2-7,TGTGCCAGCAGCTTTACCGGGACACGTAGCAGTGAATTC,CASSFTGTRSSEF
.,.,TRBV6-6,TRBJ2-7,TGTGCCAGCAGTTACGGACCGAGCTACGAGCAGTACTTC,CASSYGPSYEQYF
TRBD1,.,TRBV25-1,TRBJ1-6,TGTGCCAGCAGTTCCCGGACAGGGTTGCACTCCTATAATTCACCCCTCCACTTT,CASSSRTGLHSYNSPLHF
.,few,TRBV7-9,TRBJ2-7,TGTGCCAGCAGCTCCACCCACGAGCAGTACTTC,CASSSTHEQYF
.,many,TRBV7-2,TRBJ2-7,TGTGCCAGCAGCTCCCTGGGAGGGGGACGTGCGGACGAGCAGTACTTC,CASSSLGGGRADEQYF
.,.,TRBV7-8,TRBJ2-1,TGTGCCAGCAGCAGATCCGGGGTCTCCGGGTACAATGAGCGGTTCTTC,CASSRSGVSGYNERFF
TRBD1,.,TRBV28,TRBJ1-2,TGTGCCAGCGCTAATCCGGGACAGGGTAACTATGGCTACACCTTC,CASANPGQGNYGYTF
TRBD2,few,TRBV11-1,TRBJ2-1,TGTGCCAGCAGCTTAGGAGCGGGGGGGCCCTCCTACAATGAGCAGTTCTTC,CASSLGAGGPSYNEQFF
.,.,TRBV6-1,TRBJ2-3,TGTGCCAGCACCCTCCGACCGAAGGGGAGCACAGATACGCAGTATTTT,CASTLRPKGSTDTQYF
.,.,TRBV10-3,TRBJ1-1,TGTGCCGGGAGAGCTGAAGTGAACACTGAAGCTTTCTTT,CAGRAEVNTEAFF
.,.,TRBV7-2,TRBJ2-2,TGTGCCAGCAGCTTAGTTCTAGGCATCATCGGGGAGCTGTTTTTT,CASSLVLGIIGELFF
.,few,TRBV12-3/TRBV12-4,TRBJ2-7,TGTGCCAGCAGTTCCACAGGCCCAGGGTCCTACGAGCAGTACTTC,CASSSTGPGSYEQYF
.,.,TRBV2,TRBJ2-3,TGTGCCAGCAGTGCATTCGGGGGCACAGATACTTTATTCCATACGCAGTATTTT,CASSAFGGTDTLFHTQYF
TRBD1,.,TRBV7-6,TRBJ2-2,TGTGCCAGCGGGACAGGGGTCGGTGACACCGGGGAGCTGTTTTTT,CASGTGVGDTGELFF
.,few,TRBV7-9,TRBJ2-5,TGTGCCAGCAGCCCCCGAACGGGTAACCAAGAGACCCAGTACTTC,CASSPRTGNQETQYF
TRBD1,many,TRBV7-2,TRBJ1-1,TGTGCCAGCAGCCTCCAGACAGGGGGCGGGACTGAAGCTTTCTTT,CASSLQTGGGTEAFF
.,.,TRBV6-6,TRBJ2-5,TGTGCCAGCAGTTGGGAACAAGAGACCCAGTACTTC,CASSWEQETQYF
.,few,TRBV7-9,TRBJ1-1,TGTGCCAGCAGCTTAGGGCCCGACACGGAAGCTTTCTTT,CASSLGPDTEAFF
.,.,TRBV9,TRBJ1-1,TGTGCCAGCAGCGTAGGAGGCAGTTCCACTGAAGCTTTCTTT,CASSVGGSSTEAFF
.,.,TRBV7-6,TRBJ2-3,TGTGCCAGCAGCCCCGACCGTTATACGCAGTATTTT,CASSPDRYTQYF
.,.,TRBV7-2,TRBJ2-3,TGTGCCAGCAGCCCTCATAACAGGGTTGGAGATACGCAGTATTTT,CASSPHNRVGDTQYF
.,.,TRBV19,TRBJ2-1,TGTGCCAGTAGTGGGGGAACCTCCTACAATGAGCAGTTCTTC,CASSGGTSYNEQFF
.,many,TRBV11-2,TRBJ2-3,TGTGCCAGCAGCTTAGATTCGGGATACACAGATACGCAGTATTTT,CASSLDSGYTDTQYF
.,.,TRBV6-2/TRBV6-3,TRBJ2-5,TGTGCCAGCAGTTATCGTGGGGCGCAAGAGACCCAGTACTTC,CASSYRGAQETQYF
.,few,TRBV6-5,TRBJ1-1,TGTGCCAGCAGTTACTCGGTCCTAGGCGAAGCTTTCTTT,CASSYSVLGEAFF
.,.,TRBV5-1,TRBJ1-4,TGCGCCAGCAGCTTGGACCCGGGGGCGGCTAATGAAAAACTGTTTTTT,CASSLDPGAANEKLFF
.,few,TRBV7-3,TRBJ2-3,TGTGCCAGCAGCTTAACCGGGGGAAGGACAGATACGCAGTATTTT,CASSLTGGRTDTQYF
TRBD2,few,TRBV19,TRBJ2-1,TGTGCCAGTAGTATCGCCAGCGGGGGGGCTCACGGCTCCTACAATGAGCAGTTCTTC,CASSIASGGAHGSYNEQFF
.,few,TRBV7-8,TRBJ1-4,TGTGCCAGCAGCTTAATTGGGGCAACTAATGAAAAACTGTTTTTT,CASSLIGATNEKLFF
TRBD1,.,TRBV28,TRBJ1-1,TGTGCCAGCAGTCACAGGGGGCAAATTGAAGCTTTCTTT,CASSHRGQIEAFF
TRBD1,.,TRBV29-1,TRBJ1-1,TGCAGCGTCGCAGGGGGGATGCGGACTGAAGCTTTCTTT,CSVAGGMRTEAFF
.,few,TRBV28,TRBJ2-2,TGTGCCAGCACCCTGGACATCATGAACACCGGGGAGCTGTTTTTT,CASTLDIMNTGELFF
TRBD1,few,TRBV29-1,TRBJ1-2,TGCAGCGTTGAAGAGGAGCAGGGGGCGGTTGGCTACACCTTC,CSVEEEQGAVGYTF
.,.,TRBV7-6,TRBJ2-2,TGTGCCAGCAGCTTAGATCGGGACACGGGAAATACCGGGGAGCTGTTTTTT,CASSLDRDTGNTGELFF
.,.,TRBV28,TRBJ2-3,TGTGCCAGCAGTTTCGGGCCAGCCAACACAGATACGCAGTATTTT,CASSFGPANTDTQYF
.,.,TRBV11-2,TRBJ2-5,TGTGCCAGCAGCTTCGCCGGGACTCGAGCCCAAGAGACCCAGTACTTC,CASSFAGTRAQETQYF
TRBD2,many,TRBV7-9,TRBJ2-3,TGTGCCAGCAGCCCTCCGGGGGGGTACACAGATACGCAGTATTTT,CASSPPGGYTDTQYF
.,few,TRBV24-1,TRBJ2-1,TGTGCCACCAGTGAAGGGGACACCTACAATGAGCAGTTCTTC,CATSEGDTYNEQFF
.,few,TRBV7-6,TRBJ2-7,TGTGCCAGCAGCTTAGCCGCCGGGGGTTCCTCCTACGAGCAGTACTTC,CASSLAAGGSSYEQYF